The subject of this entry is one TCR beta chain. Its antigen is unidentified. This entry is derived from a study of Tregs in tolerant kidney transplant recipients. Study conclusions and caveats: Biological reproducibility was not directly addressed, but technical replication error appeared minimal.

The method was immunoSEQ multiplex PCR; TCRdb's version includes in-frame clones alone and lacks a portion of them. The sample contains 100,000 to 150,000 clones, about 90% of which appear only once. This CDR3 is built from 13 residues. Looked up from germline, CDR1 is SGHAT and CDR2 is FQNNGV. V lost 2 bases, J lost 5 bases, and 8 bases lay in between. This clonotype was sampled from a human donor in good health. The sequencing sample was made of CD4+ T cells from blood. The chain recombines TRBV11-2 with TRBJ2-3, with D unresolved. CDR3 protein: CASSLLGVDTQYF. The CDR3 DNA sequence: TGTGCCAGCAGCTTACTAGGTGTAGATACGCAGTATTTT.